A single sample is the source of the 24 T cell receptor beta chains below, sequenced in a study of control samples from healthy donors and cancer patients. Repertoires were generated with immunoSEQ multiplex PCR, while TCRdb's copy carries only in-frame clones and drops some. The sample consists of fewer than 70,000 clones, about nine tenths of them appearing once. The sequenced sample consisted of PBMCs. The receptors come from a man aged 55-75 years with head and neck cancer.

The chain combines TRBV30 with TRBJ1-4, with 9 positions matching TRBD1. Germline V gives CDR1 GTSNPN, CDR2 SVGIG (reference sequence). The CDR3 runs to 14 residues. With 0 bases clipped from V and 7 bases from J, the junction kept 3 bases outside the gene matches. CDR3: CAWSVQGAGEKLFF. Written as DNA, the CDR3 is TGTGCCTGGAGTGTACAGGGGGCGGGTGAAAAACTGTTTTTT. Based on the CDR3 plus reference TRBV30 and TRBJ1-4, the full variable domain is SQTIHQWPATLVQPVGSPLSLECTVEGTSNPNLYWYRQAAGRGLQLLFYSVGIGQISSEVPQNLSASRPQDRQFILSSKKLLLSDSGFYLCAWSVQGAGEKLFFGSGTQLSVL.

The chain uses TRBV29-1 and TRBJ2-3; D may be TRBD2 (6 bases). CDR3 size: 11 residues. From germline, CDR1 is SQVTM and CDR2 ANQGSEA. V dropped 5 bases and J dropped 7 bases, with 10 bases sitting between them. CDR3 sequence reads: CSVYGGYTQYF. CDR3 coding DNA: TGCAGCGTTTACGGGGGATATACGCAGTATTTT.

The rearrangement uses TRBV19 and TRBJ1-5; maybe TRBD1 (5 bases). V was pared by 3 bases and J by 3 bases, with 18 bases between. This CDR3 region has 17 residues. In germline, CDR1 is LNHDA, CDR2 SQIVND (reference sequence). The CDR3 DNA is TGTGCCAGTAGTATCCGAGGCCGGGGCATGGTCAATCAGCCCCAGCATTTT. Protein: CASSIRGRGMVNQPQHF.

The chain recombines TRBV21-1 with TRBJ1-4; no DNA check was done on the table's D call, TRBD1. TRBV21-1 is annotated as a pseudogene. The CDR3 spans 19 residues. CDR3 coding DNA: TGTGCCAGCAGCATTTATGTGTTTCCGGACAGAGCAACTAATGAAAAACTGTTTTTT. Its translation is CASSIYVFPDRATNEKLFF.

The chain uses TRBV24-1 and TRBJ2-3; tentatively, D is TRBD2 (5 bases). This CDR3 region has 17 residues. With 1 base removed from V and 6 bases from J, the gap between germline ends came to 19 bases. The germline V gene encodes CDR1 KGHDR and CDR2 SFDVKD. The CDR3 DNA reads as TGTGCCACCAGTGATTTCAAGGCAAGGACTCCCCCGGATACGCAGTATTTT. Translated: CATSDFKARTPPDTQYF.

The chain uses TRBV5-4 and TRBJ2-7, with D unclear. Trimming stripped 0 bases from V and 9 bases from J, with 10 bases between. Per the germline V gene, CDR1 is SGHNT and CDR2 is YYREEE (reference sequence). The CDR3 totals 12 residues. CDR3 protein: CASSLERTGQYF. For the CDR3, the DNA is TGTGCCAGCAGCTTGGAGAGGACCGGGCAGTACTTC. The whole variable domain, filled in from reference TRBV5-4 and TRBJ2-7, reads ETGVTQSPTHLIKTRGQQVTLRCSSQSGHNTVSWYQQALGQGPQFIFQYYREEENGRGNFPPRFSGLQFPNYSSELNVNALELDDSALYLCASSLERTGQYFGPGTRLTVT.

V gene TRBV4-1 combines with J gene TRBJ2-2, with 8 bases identical to TRBD2. The junction had 13 bases not matched to a gene; V was cut back by 2 bases and J by 2 bases. Germline CDR1 is MGHRA and CDR2 is YSYEKL. CDR3 length equals 19 residues. The CDR3, as DNA: TGCGCCAGCAGCCAACCCTTCTGGCGGGGGGCGGGAAACACCGGGGAGCTGTTTTTT. Protein: CASSQPFWRGAGNTGELFF.

This chain connects TRBV14 to TRBJ1-1; no definite D call. This CDR3 is 14 amino acids long. Germline CDR1 is SGHDN and CDR2 is FVKESK. Trimming pared 4 bases from V and 4 bases from J, leaving 13 bases between. The CDR3 coding sequence is TGTGCCAGCAGCCCCGGAAGATTTTCCACTGAAGCTTTCTTT. This translates into CASSPGRFSTEAFF.

The rearrangement links TRBV30 to TRBJ2-1; D assignment may be TRBD1 or TRBD2 (6 bases each). Trimming removed 2 bases from V and 9 bases from J, with 11 bases in between. CDR3 length: 12 amino acids. The germline gives CDR1 GTSNPN, CDR2 SVGIG (reference sequence). CDR3 region: CAWSRGATEQFF. DNA of the CDR3: TGTGCCTGGAGTAGGGGGGCAACTGAGCAGTTCTTC.

The chain carries TRBV28 and TRBJ2-5, with D tentatively TRBD2 (5 bases). The V and J ends lost 6 bases and 0 bases respectively, with 29 bases between them. Germline CDR1 and CDR2: MDHEN and SYDVKM. The CDR3 has 20 residues. The CDR3 DNA is TGTGCCAGCAGGGCCCGGGGAATAAGGAAAAAAAAAGATCACCAAGAGACCCAGTACTTC. Translated, it gives CASRARGIRKKKDHQETQYF.

The V and J genes are TRBV28 and TRBJ1-5, with D possibly being TRBD1 (6 bases). Trimming took off 9 bases at V and 2 bases at J, with 20 bases between the two ends. The CDR3 runs 16 residues. Germline V gene sequence: CDR1 MDHEN, CDR2 SYDVKM. This CDR3 reads CASTTRGVWGNQPQHF. The CDR3 nucleotides read TGTGCCAGTACTACTAGGGGGGTGTGGGGCAATCAGCCCCAGCATTTT.

The chain has TRBV5-1 and TRBJ1-2; TRBD1 matches at 8 bases. The CDR3 is 11 residues long. V gave up 3 bases and J gave up 10 bases; unmatched junction bases: 2. CDR1 and CDR2 (germline): SGHRS, YFSETQ. In DNA, the CDR3 is TGCGCCAGCAGCTCGGACAGGGACTACACCTTC. Translating gives CASSSDRDYTF.

The chain is built from TRBV6-5 and TRBJ1-2; D is unresolved. The CDR3 sequence is 14 residues long. V was pared by 7 bases and J by 6 bases, with 18 bases between. CDR1 is MNHEY, CDR2 SVGAGI, per germline. In DNA form, the CDR3 reads TGTGCCAGCAAAGAGGGATACCTGGTCGATGGCTACACCTTC. Translated: CASKEGYLVDGYTF.

CDR3 sequence: CASRDSYYNEQFF. CDR3 bases: TGTGCCAGCAGGGACAGCTACTACAATGAGCAGTTCTTC. The J gene is TRBJ2-1, the V gene TRBV6-5; a weak D match, TRBD1 (6 bases). The CDR3 extends over 13 amino acids. V was shortened by 6 bases and J by 3 bases, with 9 bases between the two germline ends. Per the germline V gene, CDR1 is MNHEY and CDR2 is SVGAGI.

The rearrangement links TRBV4-3 to TRBJ2-6, with 8 nucleotides matching TRBD2. This CDR3 region has 20 residues. CDR1 and CDR2 (germline): LGHNA, YSLEER. V was clipped by 0 bases and J by 4 bases; unmatched bases: 14. As DNA, the CDR3 is TGCGCCAGCAGCCAAGAAGGAGTAGGACGGGGGGGCCTCGGGGCCAACGTCCTGACTTTC. Protein: CASSQEGVGRGGLGANVLTF.

This rearrangement joins TRBV7-8 to TRBJ1-1, with TRBD1 as a possible D gene (5 bases). V lost 9 bases to trimming and J lost 3 bases, with 14 bases between them. The CDR3 loop spans 13 amino acids. Germline V gene sequence: CDR1 SGHVS, CDR2 FQNEAQ. The CDR3 DNA is TGTGCCAGTTCGATGCAGGGTGACACTGAAGCTTTCTTT. Protein sequence: CASSMQGDTEAFF. Filled out from reference TRBV7-8 and TRBJ1-1, the complete variable domain reads GAGVSQSPRYKVAKRGQDVALRCDPISGHVSLFWYQQALGQGPEFLTYFQNEAQLDKSGLPSDRFFAERPEGSVSTLKIQRTQQEDSAVYLCASSMQGDTEAFFGQGTRLTVV.

This clone was seen more than once but under ten times. This chain connects TRBV5-6 to TRBJ1-6; D unresolved. This CDR3 comprises 19 residues. V was pared by 1 base and J by 10 bases, with 27 bases between. The V gene's germline CDR1 is SGHDT and CDR2 YYEEEE. For the CDR3, the DNA is TGTGCCAGCAGCTTGTGGGTCTTGACCAGAACCTCGGGATTGTCACCCCTCCACTTT. Translating it yields CASSLWVLTRTSGLSPLHF.

The chain employs TRBV11-2 and TRBJ2-7, with D hard to call. Germline V gives CDR1 SGHAT, CDR2 FQNNGV. The length of the CDR3 is 15 residues. Deletions cut 5 bases from V and 0 bases from J, with 14 bases between. The CDR3 spells CASSPPPGTSYEQYF. DNA for the CDR3: TGTGCCAGCAGCCCCCCCCCAGGAACCTCCTACGAGCAGTACTTC.

The rearrangement joins TRBV6-6 to TRBJ2-5, with D tentatively TRBD1 (5 bases). This CDR3 is built from 15 residues. Germline V lookup: CDR1 MNHNY, CDR2 SVGAGI (reference sequence). The germline V and J ends were trimmed by 2 bases and 7 bases, with 17 bases remaining between them. The CDR3 is CASSYGAVGIATQYF. DNA for the CDR3: TGTGCCAGCAGTTACGGGGCCGTGGGGATCGCGACCCAGTACTTC.

Concerning this clone: The sample carries other DNA sequences with the same CDR3. V usage is TRBV4-1 and J usage is TRBJ2-3; 8 bases map to TRBD2. The V and J ends lost 4 bases and 2 bases, in that order; junction bases with no gene match: 2. From germline, CDR1 is MGHRA and CDR2 YSYEKL. The CDR3 runs to 14 residues. The CDR3 sequence: CASSLGGATDTQYF. For the CDR3, the DNA is TGCGCCAGCAGCCTCGGGGGGGCCACAGATACGCAGTATTTT.

This CDR3 is CASSLFSGARTDTQYF. As DNA, the CDR3 is TGTGCCAGCAGCTTATTCTCGGGGGCCCGCACAGATACGCAGTATTTT. V and J are TRBV7-2 and TRBJ2-3; D might be TRBD1 or TRBD2, each matching 6 bases. CDR3 length: 16 amino acids. Germline V gene lookup returns CDR1 SGHTA and CDR2 FQGNSA. V lost 2 bases and J lost 1, with 13 bases in between.

This rearrangement joins TRBV19 to TRBJ2-3; 10 bases are a match to TRBD2. The J segment lost 2 bases and the V segment lost 5 bases, leaving 4 bases of the junction unmatched. The germline CDR1 and CDR2 sequences are LNHDA and SQIVND (reference sequence). The CDR3 loop spans 15 amino acids. This CDR3 is CASSWTSGDTDTQYF. CDR3 DNA sequence: TGTGCCAGTAGTTGGACTAGCGGTGACACAGATACGCAGTATTTT. Filled out from reference TRBV19 and TRBJ2-3, the complete variable domain reads DGGITQSPKYLFRKEGQNVTLSCEQNLNHDAMYWYRQDPGQGLRLIYYSQIVNDFQKGDIAEGYSVSREKKESFPLTVTSAQKNPTAFYLCASSWTSGDTDTQYFGPGTRLTVL.

The rearrangement joins TRBV7-9 to TRBJ1-2; weak D call: TRBD1 (6 bases). Per the germline V gene, CDR1 is SEHNR and CDR2 is FQNEAQ (reference sequence). The V gene lost 5 bases and the J gene lost 0 bases, with 10 bases spanning the gap. The CDR3 length is 14 residues. CDR3 sequence (DNA): TGTGCCAGCAGCAGGGACATAACTAACTATGGCTACACCTTC. This translates into CASSRDITNYGYTF.

The CDR3 sequence: CATSAGDRGSNQPQHF. The CDR3 DNA sequence: TGTGCCACCAGTGCCGGGGACAGGGGGAGCAATCAGCCCCAGCATTTT. V usage is TRBV24-1 and J usage is TRBJ1-5; the match to TRBD1 covers 11 bases. The germline gives CDR1 KGHDR, CDR2 SFDVKD. The CDR3 consists of 16 residues. The V and J ends lost 5 bases and 1 base, in that order; junction bases with no gene match: 3.